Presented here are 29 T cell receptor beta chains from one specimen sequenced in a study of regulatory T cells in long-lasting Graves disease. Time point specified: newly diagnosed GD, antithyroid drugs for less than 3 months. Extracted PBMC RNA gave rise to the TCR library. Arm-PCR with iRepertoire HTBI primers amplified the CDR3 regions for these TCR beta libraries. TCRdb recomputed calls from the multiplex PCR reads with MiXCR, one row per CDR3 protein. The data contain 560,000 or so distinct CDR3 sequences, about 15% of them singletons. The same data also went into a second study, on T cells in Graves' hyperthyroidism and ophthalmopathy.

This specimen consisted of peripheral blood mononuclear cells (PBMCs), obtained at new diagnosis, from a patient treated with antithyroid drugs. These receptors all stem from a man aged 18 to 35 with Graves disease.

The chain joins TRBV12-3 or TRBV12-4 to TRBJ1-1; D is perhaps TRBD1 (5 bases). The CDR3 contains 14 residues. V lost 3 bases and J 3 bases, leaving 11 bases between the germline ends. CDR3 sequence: CASSFNRYYTEAFF. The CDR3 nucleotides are TGTGCCAGCAGTTTTAACAGGTACTACACTGAAGCTTTCTTT.

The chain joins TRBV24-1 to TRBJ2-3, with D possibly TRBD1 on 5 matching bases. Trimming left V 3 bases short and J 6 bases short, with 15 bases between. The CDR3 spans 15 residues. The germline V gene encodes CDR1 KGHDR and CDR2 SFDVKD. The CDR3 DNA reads TGTGCCACCAGTGATCGTACTAATGGGGCCGATACGCAGTATTTT. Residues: CATSDRTNGADTQYF.

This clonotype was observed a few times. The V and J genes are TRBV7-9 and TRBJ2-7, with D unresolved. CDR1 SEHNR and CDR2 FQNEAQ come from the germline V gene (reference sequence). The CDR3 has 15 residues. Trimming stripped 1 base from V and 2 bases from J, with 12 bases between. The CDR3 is CASSLVWTETYEQYF. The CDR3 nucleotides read TGTGCCAGCAGCTTAGTTTGGACGGAGACCTACGAGCAGTACTTC.

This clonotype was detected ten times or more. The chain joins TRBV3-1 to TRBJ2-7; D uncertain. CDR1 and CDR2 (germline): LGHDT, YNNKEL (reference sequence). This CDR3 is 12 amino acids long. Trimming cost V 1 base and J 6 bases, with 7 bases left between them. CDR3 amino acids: CASSQVLSEQYF. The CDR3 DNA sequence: TGTGCCAGCAGCCAAGTTTTGAGCGAGCAGTACTTC.

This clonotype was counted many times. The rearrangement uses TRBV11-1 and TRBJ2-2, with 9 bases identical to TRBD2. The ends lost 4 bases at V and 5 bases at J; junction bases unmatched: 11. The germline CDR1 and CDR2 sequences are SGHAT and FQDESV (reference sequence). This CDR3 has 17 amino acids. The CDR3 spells CASSSVVAGVGTGELFF. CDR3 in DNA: TGTGCCAGCAGCTCGGTCGTAGCGGGAGTAGGGACCGGGGAGCTGTTTTTT.

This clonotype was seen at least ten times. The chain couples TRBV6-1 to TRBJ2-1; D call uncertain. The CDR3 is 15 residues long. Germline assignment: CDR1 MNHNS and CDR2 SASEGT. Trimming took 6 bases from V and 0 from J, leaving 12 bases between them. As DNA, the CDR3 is TGTGCCAGCAGCCAAACGGTGAGCTCCTACAATGAGCAGTTCTTC. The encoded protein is CASSQTVSSYNEQFF.

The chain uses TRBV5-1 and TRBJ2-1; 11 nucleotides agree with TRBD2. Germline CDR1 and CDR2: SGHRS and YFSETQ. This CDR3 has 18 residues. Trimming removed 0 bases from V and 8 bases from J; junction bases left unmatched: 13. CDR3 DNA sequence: TGCGCCAGCAGCTTGGGGACTTTTAGCGGGAGGGGTTTTCATGAGCAGTTCTTC. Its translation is CASSLGTFSGRGFHEQFF. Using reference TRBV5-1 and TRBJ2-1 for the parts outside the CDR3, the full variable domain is KAGVTQTPRYLIKTRGQQVTLSCSPISGHRSVSWYQQTPGQGLQFLFEYFSETQRNKGNFPGRFSGRQFSNSRSEMNVSTLELGDSALYLCASSLGTFSGRGFHEQFFGPGTRLTVL.

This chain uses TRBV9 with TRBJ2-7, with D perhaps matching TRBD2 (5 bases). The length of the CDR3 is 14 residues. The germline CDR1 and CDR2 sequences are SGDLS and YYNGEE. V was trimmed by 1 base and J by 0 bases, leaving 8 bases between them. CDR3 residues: CASSVTEASYEQYF. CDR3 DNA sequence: TGTGCCAGCAGCGTAACGGAGGCCTCCTACGAGCAGTACTTC.

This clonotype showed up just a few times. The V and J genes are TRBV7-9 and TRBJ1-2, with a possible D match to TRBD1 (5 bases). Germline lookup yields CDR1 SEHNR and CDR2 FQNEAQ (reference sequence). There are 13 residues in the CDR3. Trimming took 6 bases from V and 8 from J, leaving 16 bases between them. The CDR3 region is CASSDWGSRGYTF. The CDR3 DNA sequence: TGTGCCAGCAGTGACTGGGGGTCCAGGGGCTACACCTTC.

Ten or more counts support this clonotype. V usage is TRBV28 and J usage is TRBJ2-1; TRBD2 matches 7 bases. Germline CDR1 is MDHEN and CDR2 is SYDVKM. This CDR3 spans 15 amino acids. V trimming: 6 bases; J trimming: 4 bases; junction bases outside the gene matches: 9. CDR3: CASSLGLVLYNEQFF. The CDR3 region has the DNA TGTGCCAGCAGCCTAGGACTAGTTCTTTACAATGAGCAGTTCTTC. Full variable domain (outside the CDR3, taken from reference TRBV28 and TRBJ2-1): DVKVTQSSRYLVKRTGEKVFLECVQDMDHENMFWYRQDPGLGLRLIYFSYDVKMKEKGDIPEGYSVSREKKERFSLILESASTNQTSMYLCASSLGLVLYNEQFFGPGTRLTVL.

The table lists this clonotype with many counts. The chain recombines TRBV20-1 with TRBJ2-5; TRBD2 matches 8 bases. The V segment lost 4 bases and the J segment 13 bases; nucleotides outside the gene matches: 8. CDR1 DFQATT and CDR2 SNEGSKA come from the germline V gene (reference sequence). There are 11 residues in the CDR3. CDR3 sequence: CSATPGSGRYF. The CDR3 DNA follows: TGCAGTGCTACCCCCGGGAGCGGGAGGTACTTC.

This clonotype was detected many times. The CDR3 DNA reads TGTGCCAGCAGTTTACCAGGGCGGGATGGCTACACCTTC. Residues: CASSLPGRDGYTF. This chain links TRBV28 with TRBJ1-2; possibly TRBD1 for D (5 bases). V lost 2 bases and J 6 bases, leaving 10 bases between the germline ends. Germline V gene sequence: CDR1 MDHEN, CDR2 SYDVKM. The CDR3 is made up of 13 amino acids.

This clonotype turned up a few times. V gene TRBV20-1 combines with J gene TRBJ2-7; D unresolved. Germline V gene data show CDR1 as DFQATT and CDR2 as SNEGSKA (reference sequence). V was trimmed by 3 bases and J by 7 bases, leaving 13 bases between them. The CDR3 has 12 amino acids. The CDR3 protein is CSASPGFREQYF. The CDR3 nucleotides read TGCAGTGCTAGTCCGGGTTTCAGGGAGCAGTACTTC.

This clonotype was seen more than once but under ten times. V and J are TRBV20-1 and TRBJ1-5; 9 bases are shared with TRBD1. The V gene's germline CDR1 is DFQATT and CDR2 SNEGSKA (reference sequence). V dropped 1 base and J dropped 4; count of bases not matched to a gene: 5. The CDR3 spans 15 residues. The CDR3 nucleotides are TGCAGTGCTAGAGTACAGGGGGCGAGAAATCAGCCCCAGCATTTT. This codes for CSARVQGARNQPQHF.

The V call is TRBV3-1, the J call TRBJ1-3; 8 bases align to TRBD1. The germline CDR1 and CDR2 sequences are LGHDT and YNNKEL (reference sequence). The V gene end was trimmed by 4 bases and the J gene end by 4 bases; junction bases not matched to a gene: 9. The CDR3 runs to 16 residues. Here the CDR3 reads CASSPIRGLRGNTIYF. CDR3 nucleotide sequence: TGTGCCAGCAGCCCGATCAGGGGGCTGCGAGGAAACACCATATATTTT. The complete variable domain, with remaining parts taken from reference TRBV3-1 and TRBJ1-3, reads DTAVSQTPKYLVTQMGNDKSIKCEQNLGHDTMYWYKQDSKKFLKIMFSYNNKELIINETVPNRFSPKSPDKAHLNLHINSLELGDSAVYFCASSPIRGLRGNTIYFGEGSWLTVV.

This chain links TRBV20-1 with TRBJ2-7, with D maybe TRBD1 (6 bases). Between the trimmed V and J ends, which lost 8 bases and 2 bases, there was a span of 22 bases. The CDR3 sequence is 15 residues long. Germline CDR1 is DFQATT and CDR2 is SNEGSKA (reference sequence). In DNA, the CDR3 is TGCAGTACCGAAGGGGCAGGGGCAATACCCTACGAGCAGTACTTC. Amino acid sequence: CSTEGAGAIPYEQYF.

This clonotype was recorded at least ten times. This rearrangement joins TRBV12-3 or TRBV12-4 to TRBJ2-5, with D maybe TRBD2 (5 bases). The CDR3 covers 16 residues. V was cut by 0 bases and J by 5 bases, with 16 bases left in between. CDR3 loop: CASSLAPRMGGETQYF. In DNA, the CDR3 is TGTGCCAGCAGTTTAGCCCCTAGGATGGGCGGGGAGACCCAGTACTTC.

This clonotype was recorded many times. The CDR3 loop reads CASSYSGRNKNEQFF. CDR3 nucleotide sequence: TGTGCCAGCAGTTATAGCGGGAGGAATAAGAATGAGCAGTTCTTC. V is TRBV2 and J is TRBJ2-1, with 10 bases lining up with TRBD2. This CDR3 has 15 residues. With V trimmed by 5 bases and J by 7 bases, 8 bases remained unmatched. Germline CDR1 SNHLY, CDR2 FYNNEI.

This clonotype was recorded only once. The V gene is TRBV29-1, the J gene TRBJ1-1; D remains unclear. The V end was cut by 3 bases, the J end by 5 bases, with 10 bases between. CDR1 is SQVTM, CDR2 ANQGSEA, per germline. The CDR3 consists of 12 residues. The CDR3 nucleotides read TGCAGCGTTGATCATGGGAGAACTGAAGCTTTCTTT. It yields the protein CSVDHGRTEAFF.

The chain's CDR3 is CASSPAGQGGRYEQYF. CDR3 nucleotides: TGTGCCAGTAGTCCCGCCGGACAGGGGGGTCGGTACGAGCAGTACTTC. The chain uses TRBV19 and TRBJ2-3; 10 bases line up with TRBD1. The J call may be faulty, since TRBJ2-7 better matches the DNA end. The V gene's germline CDR1 is LNHDA and CDR2 SQIVND (reference sequence). This CDR3 is 16 amino acids long.

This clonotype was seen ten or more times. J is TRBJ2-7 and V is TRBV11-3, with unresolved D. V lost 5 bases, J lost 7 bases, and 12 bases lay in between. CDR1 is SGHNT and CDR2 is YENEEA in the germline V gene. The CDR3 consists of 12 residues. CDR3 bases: TGTGCCAGCAGCCTACCTGGGTTAGAGCAGTACTTC. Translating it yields CASSLPGLEQYF.

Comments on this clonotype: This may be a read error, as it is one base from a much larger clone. The CDR3 nucleotides read TGTGCCAGCAGTAAGGGGCCGGATCAAGAGACCCAGTACTTC. Its protein product is CASSKGPDQETQYF. The chain employs TRBV11-3 and TRBJ2-5; D might be TRBD1 (5 bases). This CDR3 is built from 14 residues. Germline V gene lookup returns CDR1 SGHNT and CDR2 YENEEA. V was shortened by 6 bases and J by 2 bases, with 13 bases between the two germline ends.

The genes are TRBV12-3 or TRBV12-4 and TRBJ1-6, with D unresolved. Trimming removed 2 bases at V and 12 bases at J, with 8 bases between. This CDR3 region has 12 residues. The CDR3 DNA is TGTGCCAGCAGTTTACGTGATTTACCCCTCCACTTT. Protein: CASSLRDLPLHF.

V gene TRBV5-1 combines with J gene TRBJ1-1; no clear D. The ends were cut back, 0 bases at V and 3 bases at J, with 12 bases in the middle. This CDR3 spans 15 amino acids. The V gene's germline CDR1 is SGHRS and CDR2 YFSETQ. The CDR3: CASSLVSGKDTEAFF. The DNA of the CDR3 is TGCGCCAGCAGCTTGGTTTCAGGTAAAGACACTGAAGCTTTCTTT.

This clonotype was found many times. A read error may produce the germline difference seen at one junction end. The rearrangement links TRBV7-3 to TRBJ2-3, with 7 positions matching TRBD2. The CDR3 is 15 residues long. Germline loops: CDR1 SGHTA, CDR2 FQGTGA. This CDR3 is CASSLNLAGTDTQYF. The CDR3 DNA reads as TGTGCCAGCAGTTTAAACCTAGCGGGCACAGATACGCAGTATTTT.

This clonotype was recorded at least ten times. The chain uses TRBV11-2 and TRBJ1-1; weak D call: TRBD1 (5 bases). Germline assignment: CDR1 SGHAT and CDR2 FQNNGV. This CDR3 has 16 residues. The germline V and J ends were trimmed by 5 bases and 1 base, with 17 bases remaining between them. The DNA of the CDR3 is TGTGCCAGCAGCGCGGAAGGGGCGGGGAGGAACACTGAAGCTTTCTTT. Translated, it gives CASSAEGAGRNTEAFF.

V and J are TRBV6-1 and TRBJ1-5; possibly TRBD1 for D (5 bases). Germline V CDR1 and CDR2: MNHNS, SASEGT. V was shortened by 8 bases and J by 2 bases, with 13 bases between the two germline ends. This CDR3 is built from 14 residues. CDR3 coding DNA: TGTGCCAGCGAAGACAGTCTCGGCAATCAGCCCCAGCATTTT. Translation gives CASEDSLGNQPQHF.

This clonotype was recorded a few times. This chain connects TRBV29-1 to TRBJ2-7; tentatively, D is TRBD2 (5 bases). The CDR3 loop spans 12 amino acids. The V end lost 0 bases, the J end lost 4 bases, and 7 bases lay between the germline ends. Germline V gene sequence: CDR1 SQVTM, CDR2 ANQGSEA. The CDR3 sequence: CSVEDGGYEQYF. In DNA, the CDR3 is TGCAGCGTTGAAGATGGAGGATACGAGCAGTACTTC.

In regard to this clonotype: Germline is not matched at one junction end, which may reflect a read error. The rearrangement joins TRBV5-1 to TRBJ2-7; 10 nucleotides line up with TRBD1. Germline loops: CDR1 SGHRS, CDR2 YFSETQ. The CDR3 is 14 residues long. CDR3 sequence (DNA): TGCGCCGGCAGCTCCGGGACAGGGGACTACGAGCAGTACTTC. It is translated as CAGSSGTGDYEQYF. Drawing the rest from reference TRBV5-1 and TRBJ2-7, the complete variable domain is KAGVTQTPRYLIKTRGQQVTLSCSPISGHRSVSWYQQTPGQGLQFLFEYFSETQRNKGNFPGRFSGRQFSNSRSEMNVSTLELGDSALYLCAGSSGTGDYEQYFGPGTRLTVT.